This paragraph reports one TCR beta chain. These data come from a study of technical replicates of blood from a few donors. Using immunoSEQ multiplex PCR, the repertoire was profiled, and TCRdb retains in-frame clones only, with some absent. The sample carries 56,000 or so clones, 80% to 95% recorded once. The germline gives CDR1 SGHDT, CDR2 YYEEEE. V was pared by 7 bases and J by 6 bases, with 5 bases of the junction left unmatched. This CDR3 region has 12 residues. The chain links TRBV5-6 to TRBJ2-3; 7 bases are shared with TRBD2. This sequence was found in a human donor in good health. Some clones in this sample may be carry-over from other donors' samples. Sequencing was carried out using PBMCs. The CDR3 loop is CASQRGGDTQYF. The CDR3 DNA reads TGTGCCAGCCAGCGGGGCGGTGATACGCAGTATTTT.